The source of this T cell receptor (beta chain) is a study of neurological immune-mediated disorders (dated by TCRdb to between 2018 and 2020). General notes on the study: Peripheral blood TCR-beta repertoires from HTLV-I-associated myelopathy (HAM/TSP) patients, multiple sclerosis patients and healthy controls were compared by UMI-based sequencing. Longitudinal samples, technical triplicates and paired sorted CD4+ and CD8+ T-cell subsets, alongside PBMC samples, were included among the roughly 110 TCR-beta libraries. The cohort comprised 68 subjects: 15 or so HAM/TSP patients, 35 or so multiple sclerosis patients and 20 healthy controls. Longitudinal HAM/TSP and healthy donors were sampled at 3 time-points each (about 3-45 month intervals).

Broad study findings and their caveats: No identical CDR3 amino acid sequences were found to be shared among expanded clones across subjects, suggesting that TCR-beta repertoires were private in all groups. The highest TCR clonal expansion was observed in HAM/TSP patients, whereas the lowest was observed in MS patients, even when compared with healthy controls.

The V and J ends are trimmed by 2 bases and 1 base, leaving 5 bases between them. Spanning cysteine to phenylalanine, the CDR3 consists of 13 amino acids. The retained sequence is limited to the CDR3, 39 bases, with the frame set at the first base. For CDR1 and CDR2, the germline V gene lists KGHSH and LQKENI. The time point label, read with the paper, signifies: longitudinal time-point 3. The healthy controls were volunteers from blood banks in Maryland, USA. For the unsorted PBMC libraries, 2 million PBMCs were stored in RNAlater at -80 degrees C until RNA extraction and were used to generate the libraries. Peripheral blood was subjected to Ficoll-Hypaque density gradient centrifugation to isolate PBMCs, which were then cryopreserved in liquid nitrogen. To synthesize cDNA, template-switch 5'RACE was performed with a primer carrying a 10-nucleotide random unique molecular identifier so that each TCR transcript was tagged. Every sequencing run yielded over 190 million TCR-beta sequences covering 15-18 subjects. The RNeasy kit was used for extraction of total RNA. The KAPA Real-time Library Amplification kit was used to amplify TCR-beta VDJ regions with primers targeting the TCR constant region and the 5'RACE anchor. A first PCR added sample indexes and Illumina adaptors, and a second PCR then raised library yield. After Ampure bead purification, the roughly 650 bp TCR product was size-selected on a 2% E-gel SizeSelection system. Before pooling, library quality was assessed on a Bioanalyzer, concentration was determined with Qubit, and library quantification was performed with the Kapa Library Quantification kit. An Illumina HiSeq 2500 was used to sequence the libraries paired-end at 2 x 150 bp. To increase sequence diversity, about 25-31% phiX was spiked into each library pool. Concerning the study's data processing: The quality-filtered reads were processed with the UMI-based MiGEC pipeline, whose error correction step removed more than 75% of the raw TCR sequences. VDJ genes were aligned to IMGT germline references, and each clonotype was defined by a unique CDR3 amino acid sequence together with V-J genes. VDJtools evaluated clonal expansion, Shannon diversity and CDR3 relatedness (CalcPairwiseDistances, ClusterSamples); CLCbio workbench built phylogenetic trees. Expanded clones were defined as having at least 8 unique UMIs, based on coefficient-of-variation modelling across technical triplicates. In TCRdb, the public reads were trimmed at Q25 with fastp and aligned with MiXCR, with productive beta chains retained. A single entry per CDR3 protein holds the most common genes and DNA from its merged rows. These V and J calls originate from TCRdb's pipeline instead of the authors' own analysis. For this sample the table gives more than 50,000 distinct CDR3 sequences, of which roughly 8% were detected only once. The ten top clones hold 1.5% to 2% of the sample.

In its sample, this clonotype was seen many times. Its antigen is still unknown. Base qualities are not at hand, and no much larger clone is one base apart. The specimen sequenced was PBMCs. The V and J genes are TRBV18 and TRBJ1-1; no D gene call is confident. The sequence derives from a woman aged 35 to 49 in good health. In nucleotides, the sequence is TGTGCCAGCTCACCAAACGAGAACACTGAAGCTTTCTTT. It encodes CASSPNENTEAFF.